The rows below give T cell receptor beta chains drawn from one sample of a study of shared clonotypes between healthy human individuals. Method: immunoSEQ multiplex PCR; TCRdb's copy keeps in-frame clones and lacks some. The sample lists fewer than 800,000 clones, about 90% occurring once. Sequences were obtained from naive CD8+ T cells sorted from blood. Every receptor here comes from a man aged 25-40 years in good health. CDR3s include the opening cysteine and the closing phenylalanine or tryptophan. Each record gives: CDR3 DNA, CDR3 protein, J gene, clone size, D gene, V gene. D genes are given only for firm matches. Clone sizes are given selectively: once, few, many, or a class where the clone is expanded.

CDR3nt: TGTGCCAGCAGCTTTGGACTGGGTGGGGCCTACAATGAGCAGTTCTTC
CDR3aa: CASSFGLGGAYNEQFF
j_gene: TRBJ2-1
abundance: .
d_gene: .
v_gene: TRBV7-2

CDR3nt: TGTGCCAGTAGTACTAGCGGGAGTAACAATGAGCAGTTCTTC
CDR3aa: CASSTSGSNNEQFF
j_gene: TRBJ2-1
abundance: .
d_gene: TRBD2
v_gene: TRBV19

CDR3nt: TGTGCCAGCAGTTACGCCGGCCGAGGCGAAAAACTGTTTTTT
CDR3aa: CASSYAGRGEKLFF
j_gene: TRBJ1-4
abundance: .
d_gene: .
v_gene: TRBV6-5

CDR3nt: TGTGCCAGCAGCACCCGGACAGGAAACTATGGCTACACCTTC
CDR3aa: CASSTRTGNYGYTF
j_gene: TRBJ1-2
abundance: .
d_gene: TRBD1
v_gene: TRBV13

CDR3nt: TGTGCCAGCAGCTTGTCAGGGCGCCTGGGAGGGGCCAACGTCCTGACTTTC
CDR3aa: CASSLSGRLGGANVLTF
j_gene: TRBJ2-6
abundance: .
d_gene: .
v_gene: TRBV5-6

CDR3nt: TGTGCCAGCAGTTCCCCGGGAGCTGTTCAGTACTTC
CDR3aa: CASSSPGAVQYF
j_gene: TRBJ2-4
abundance: .
d_gene: .
v_gene: TRBV28

CDR3nt: TGTGCCAGCAGTTTCGGTGGAGACACCGGGGAGCTGTTTTTT
CDR3aa: CASSFGGDTGELFF
j_gene: TRBJ2-2
abundance: .
d_gene: .
v_gene: TRBV27

CDR3nt: TGTGCCAGCAGCGTAGAACCAAGGCCAGATACGCAGTATTTT
CDR3aa: CASSVEPRPDTQYF
j_gene: TRBJ2-3
abundance: .
d_gene: .
v_gene: TRBV9

CDR3nt: TGTGCCAGCAGCTTAGGAGCGGCAGCTAGCACAGATACGCAGTATTTT
CDR3aa: CASSLGAAASTDTQYF
j_gene: TRBJ2-3
abundance: .
d_gene: .
v_gene: TRBV7-2

CDR3nt: TGTGCCAGCAGTTTTGGACACCCGAGCTCTGGAAACACCATATATTTT
CDR3aa: CASSFGHPSSGNTIYF
j_gene: TRBJ1-3
abundance: .
d_gene: .
v_gene: TRBV27

CDR3nt: TGTGCCAGCAGCTCGGACGGACTAGCGGGAGGGTTGTCCTACGAGCAGTACTTC
CDR3aa: CASSSDGLAGGLSYEQYF
j_gene: TRBJ2-7
abundance: .
d_gene: TRBD2
v_gene: TRBV7-8

CDR3nt: TGTGCCAGCAGCCCCCAACAGGGAGACTACGAGCAGTACTTC
CDR3aa: CASSPQQGDYEQYF
j_gene: TRBJ2-7
abundance: .
d_gene: .
v_gene: TRBV11-2

CDR3nt: TGTGCCAGCAGTTATGTCCACGCTTGGGGGGAGCTGTTTTTT
CDR3aa: CASSYVHAWGELFF
j_gene: TRBJ2-2
abundance: .
d_gene: .
v_gene: TRBV27

CDR3nt: TGCGCCAGCAGCTTGAGGTGGGATGGTGGGAATGAGCAGTTCTTC
CDR3aa: CASSLRWDGGNEQFF
j_gene: TRBJ2-1
abundance: .
d_gene: .
v_gene: TRBV5-1

CDR3nt: TGCGCCAGCAGCCAAGATCGCGGACTGGCGCATTACAATGAGCAGTTCTTC
CDR3aa: CASSQDRGLAHYNEQFF
j_gene: TRBJ2-1
abundance: .
d_gene: .
v_gene: TRBV4-3

CDR3nt: TGTGCCAGCTGGGACAGTGCTTACTCTGGGGCCAACGTCCTGACTTTC
CDR3aa: CASWDSAYSGANVLTF
j_gene: TRBJ2-6
abundance: .
d_gene: TRBD1
v_gene: TRBV18

CDR3nt: TGTGCCAGCAGTTTACAGGGGGGATGGTCTGAAGCTTTCTTT
CDR3aa: CASSLQGGWSEAFF
j_gene: TRBJ1-1
abundance: .
d_gene: TRBD1
v_gene: TRBV28

CDR3nt: TGCGCCAGCAGCCAAGTTTACGGGGATGAGCAGTTCTTC
CDR3aa: CASSQVYGDEQFF
j_gene: TRBJ2-1
abundance: .
d_gene: .
v_gene: TRBV4-3

CDR3nt: TGTGCCTGGAGTATCCTTACCACCCCTTTAGGGGAGTTCTTC
CDR3aa: CAWSILTTPLGEFF
j_gene: TRBJ2-1
abundance: .
d_gene: .
v_gene: TRBV30

CDR3nt: TGTGCCAGCAGTCCGGGACAGGGTGTGTACGAGCAGTACTTC
CDR3aa: CASSPGQGVYEQYF
j_gene: TRBJ2-7
abundance: .
d_gene: TRBD1
v_gene: TRBV27

CDR3nt: TGTGCCAGCAGTTTGGGGACTAGCGGGAGGTACAATGAGCAGTTCTTC
CDR3aa: CASSLGTSGRYNEQFF
j_gene: TRBJ2-1
abundance: .
d_gene: TRBD2
v_gene: TRBV6-5

CDR3nt: TGTGCCAGCAGCTCCATGGGGGCGAGCGGCTACACCTTC
CDR3aa: CASSSMGASGYTF
j_gene: TRBJ1-2
abundance: once
d_gene: .
v_gene: TRBV9

CDR3nt: TGTGCCAGCTCACCGCAGCCTCAGGGGGGACGGGAGACCCAGTACTTC
CDR3aa: CASSPQPQGGRETQYF
j_gene: TRBJ2-5
abundance: .
d_gene: .
v_gene: TRBV18

CDR3nt: TGCGCCAGCAGCCAAGATGTAATTTCGGGAGGATACGAGCAGTACTTC
CDR3aa: CASSQDVISGGYEQYF
j_gene: TRBJ2-7
abundance: .
d_gene: TRBD2
v_gene: TRBV4-1

CDR3nt: TGTGCCAGCTCACCGGTAAATCAGGGGAATAACGAGCAGTACTTC
CDR3aa: CASSPVNQGNNEQYF
j_gene: TRBJ2-7
abundance: .
d_gene: .
v_gene: TRBV18

CDR3nt: TGTGCCAGCAGTTTATTACAGGACTCCGGGGCCGAGCAGTACTTC
CDR3aa: CASSLLQDSGAEQYF
j_gene: TRBJ2-7
abundance: .
d_gene: .
v_gene: TRBV27

CDR3nt: TGTGCCAGCAGCGCTACAGGGATCCACTACGAGCAGTACTTC
CDR3aa: CASSATGIHYEQYF
j_gene: TRBJ2-7
abundance: .
d_gene: .
v_gene: TRBV5-4

CDR3nt: TGTGCCAGCAATCGAGACCTGGCCGATACGCAGTATTTT
CDR3aa: CASNRDLADTQYF
j_gene: TRBJ2-3
abundance: .
d_gene: .
v_gene: TRBV2

CDR3nt: TGTGCCAGCAGTCCCCAGACTAGCGGGAGGGCCTGGGGCACCGGGGAGCTGTTTTTT
CDR3aa: CASSPQTSGRAWGTGELFF
j_gene: TRBJ2-2
abundance: .
d_gene: TRBD2
v_gene: TRBV27

CDR3nt: TGTGCCAGCACCCCTCTGGGACAGAGCAATCAGCCCCAGCATTTT
CDR3aa: CASTPLGQSNQPQHF
j_gene: TRBJ1-5
abundance: once
d_gene: TRBD1
v_gene: TRBV6-1